This T cell receptor (beta chain) was sequenced in a study of CD8 T cells in ankylosing spondylitis. General study points: Matched ankylosing spondylitis synovial fluid reportedly contained a significantly enriched population of disease-linked clones.

This CDR3 region has 14 residues. Germline V lookup: CDR1 SEHNR, CDR2 FQNEAQ (reference sequence). Trimming shortened V by 3 bases and J by 5 bases, and 14 bases separated the two germline ends. TCRdb independently ran MiXCR on the 5' RACE reads; one entry per CDR3 protein. The sample lists some 130,000 distinct CDR3 sequences, around 7.9% occurring once. This clonotype showed up many times. The target antigen is unknown. This sequence originates from a female donor with ankylosing spondylitis or in good health (not recorded which). The chain recombines TRBV7-9 with TRBJ2-7; TRBD2 is a possible D gene (6 bases). Material: blood, either unsorted or a sorted T cell fraction (not recorded which). The CDR3 DNA sequence: TGTGCCAGCAGCTTGGGCGGGGTTAGAGACGAGCAGTACTTC. This translates into CASSLGGVRDEQYF.